A single T cell receptor (beta chain) is shown here with its context. Its antigen remains unidentified. The investigators collected lesional scalp punch biopsies and peripheral blood from alopecia areata patients. Extracted RNA was reverse transcribed into cDNA, the sequencing template. TCRdb's copy holds only in-frame clones and misses some; the assay was immunoSEQ multiplex PCR. Of over 100,000 clones in the sample, about 46% were seen once. The data were obtained in a study of CD8+ T cells in alopecia areata. Study as a whole: Tofacitinib was taken orally by treated patients, and the dose was 5 to 10 mg twice daily.

Germline CDR1 SQVTM, CDR2 ANQGSEA. This CDR3 has 15 residues. Unmatched junction bases numbered 8, after V lost 4 bases and J lost 3 bases. Broader study findings: Normal skin's resident alphabeta T cells are sequenced alongside lesional scalp T cells.

The gene calls are TRBV29-1 and TRBJ2-2, with 7 bases that match TRBD1. The sequence derives from a human donor with alopecia areata. The source material was CD8+ T cells sorted from blood, sampled at week 0. The CDR3 reads CSVGGDRADTGELFF. As DNA, the CDR3 is TGCAGCGTTGGAGGTGACAGGGCCGACACCGGGGAGCTGTTTTTT.